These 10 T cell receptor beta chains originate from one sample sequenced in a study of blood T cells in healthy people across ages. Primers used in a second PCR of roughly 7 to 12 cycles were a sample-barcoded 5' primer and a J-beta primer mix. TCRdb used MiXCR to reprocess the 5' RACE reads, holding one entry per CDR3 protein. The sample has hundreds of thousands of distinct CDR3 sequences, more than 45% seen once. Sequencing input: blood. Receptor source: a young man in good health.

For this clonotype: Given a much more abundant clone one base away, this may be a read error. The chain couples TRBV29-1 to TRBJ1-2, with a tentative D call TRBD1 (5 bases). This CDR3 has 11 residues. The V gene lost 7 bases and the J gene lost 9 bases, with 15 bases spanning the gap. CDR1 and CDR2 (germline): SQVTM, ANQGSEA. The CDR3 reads CSGGHSDSYTF. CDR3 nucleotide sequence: TGCAGCGGTGGACACTCGGATAGCTACACCTTC.

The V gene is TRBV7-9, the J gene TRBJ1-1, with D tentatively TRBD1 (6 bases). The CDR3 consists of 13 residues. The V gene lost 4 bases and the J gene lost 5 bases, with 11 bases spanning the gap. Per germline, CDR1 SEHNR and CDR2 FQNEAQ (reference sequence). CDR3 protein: CASSWDKRTEAFF. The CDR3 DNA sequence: TGTGCCAGCAGCTGGGACAAGAGGACTGAAGCTTTCTTT.

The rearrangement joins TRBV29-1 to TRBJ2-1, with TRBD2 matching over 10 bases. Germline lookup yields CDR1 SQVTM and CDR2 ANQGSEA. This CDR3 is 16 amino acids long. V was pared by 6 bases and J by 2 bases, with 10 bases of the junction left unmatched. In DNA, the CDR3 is TGCAGCGTGGGGACTAGCGCGTTGAGCGCCTACAATGAGCAGTTCTTC. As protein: CSVGTSALSAYNEQFF.

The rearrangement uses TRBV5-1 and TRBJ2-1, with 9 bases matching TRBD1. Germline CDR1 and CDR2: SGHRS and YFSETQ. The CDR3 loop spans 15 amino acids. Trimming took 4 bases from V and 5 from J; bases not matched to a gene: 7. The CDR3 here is CASSAGQGEHNEQFF. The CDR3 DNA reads TGCGCCAGCAGCGCGGGACAGGGAGAGCACAATGAGCAGTTCTTC. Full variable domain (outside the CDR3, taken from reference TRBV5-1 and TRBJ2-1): KAGVTQTPRYLIKTRGQQVTLSCSPISGHRSVSWYQQTPGQGLQFLFEYFSETQRNKGNFPGRFSGRQFSNSRSEMNVSTLELGDSALYLCASSAGQGEHNEQFFGPGTRLTVL.

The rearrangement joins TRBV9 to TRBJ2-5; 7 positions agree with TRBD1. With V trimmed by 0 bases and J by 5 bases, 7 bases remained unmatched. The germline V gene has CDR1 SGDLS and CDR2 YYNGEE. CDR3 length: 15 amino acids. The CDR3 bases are TGTGCCAGCAGCGTAGCAACAGGGGCGGCGGAGACCCAGTACTTC. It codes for CASSVATGAAETQYF.

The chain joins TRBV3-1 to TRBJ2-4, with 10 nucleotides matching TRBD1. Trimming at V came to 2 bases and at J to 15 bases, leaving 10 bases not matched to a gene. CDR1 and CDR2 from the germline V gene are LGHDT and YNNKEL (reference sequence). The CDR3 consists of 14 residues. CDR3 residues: CASSQKRQGANPYF. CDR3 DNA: TGTGCCAGCAGCCAAAAGCGACAGGGGGCTAATCCGTACTTC.

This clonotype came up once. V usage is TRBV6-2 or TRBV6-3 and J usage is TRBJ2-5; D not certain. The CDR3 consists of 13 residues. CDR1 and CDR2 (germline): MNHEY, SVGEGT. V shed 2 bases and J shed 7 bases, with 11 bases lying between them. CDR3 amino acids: CASSYPTKGTQYF. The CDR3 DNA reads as TGTGCCAGCAGTTACCCGACGAAGGGGACCCAGTACTTC.

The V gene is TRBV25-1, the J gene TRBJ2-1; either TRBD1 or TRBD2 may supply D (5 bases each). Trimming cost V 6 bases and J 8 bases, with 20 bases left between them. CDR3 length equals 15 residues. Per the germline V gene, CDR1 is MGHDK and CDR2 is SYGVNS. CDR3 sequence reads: CASREGSFKVDEQFF. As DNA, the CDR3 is TGTGCCAGCAGAGAGGGGTCGTTTAAGGTAGATGAGCAGTTCTTC.

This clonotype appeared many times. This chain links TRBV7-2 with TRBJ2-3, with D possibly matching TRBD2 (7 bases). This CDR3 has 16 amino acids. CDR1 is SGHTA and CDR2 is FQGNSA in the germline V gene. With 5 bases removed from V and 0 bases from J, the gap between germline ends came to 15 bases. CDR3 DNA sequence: TGTGCCAGCAGCCGACTGGGGGGGGCCAGCACAGATACGCAGTATTTT. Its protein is CASSRLGGASTDTQYF.

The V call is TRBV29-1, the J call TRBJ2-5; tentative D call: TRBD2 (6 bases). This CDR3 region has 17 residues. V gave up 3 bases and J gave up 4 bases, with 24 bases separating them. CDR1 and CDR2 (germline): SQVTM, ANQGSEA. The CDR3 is CSVEARRAGWSGETQYF. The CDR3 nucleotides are TGCAGCGTTGAGGCCCGCCGGGCGGGGTGGTCGGGAGAGACCCAGTACTTC.